This T cell receptor beta chain was sequenced in a study of OX40 agonist ivuxolimab in advanced cancers. Study outcomes and limitations: Expanded clones were, on average, more numerous in CD8+ T cells than in CD4+.

Here immunoSEQ multiplex PCR was the method, and the copy in TCRdb shows in-frame clones only, minus some. The table shows roughly 46,000 clones, with roughly four fifths occurring only once. Germline assignment: CDR1 MGHRA and CDR2 YSYEKL. There are 16 residues in the CDR3. V was trimmed by 2 bases and J by 0 bases, leaving 11 bases between them. Details on this clone: Antigen: not known.

The material sequenced was CD4+ or CD8+ T cells sorted from blood, taken in a trial of the OX40 agonist ivuxolimab. This sequence was found in an adult with an advanced solid tumor such as melanoma, head and neck, liver or kidney cancer. V is TRBV4-1 and J is TRBJ1-3; no clear D gene. CDR3 nucleotide sequence: TGCGCCAGCAGCCAATCGCGACACAGCTCTGGAAACACCATATATTTT. It specifies CASSQSRHSSGNTIYF.